The clone carrying this T cell receptor (beta chain) was recorded once. In the study's own analysis: It was from reference gene primer amplification that nucleated cell counts were estimated. Profiled with immunoSEQ multiplex PCR; TCRdb holds only in-frame clones, not every one. The V and J calls and the clone size are those of that table, but D and trimming were determined from the DNA. Among under 350,000 clones listed, roughly 91% were seen once. The data originate from a study of blood T cell repertoires in COVID-19. Study-level information: Specimens from acute and convalescent COVID-19 originated in the United States, Italy and Spain. Sources were T cells, B-cell-depleted T cells, or PBMCs; the material itself was cDNA or gDNA.

The junction had 4 bases not matched to a gene; V was cut back by 1 base and J by 3 bases. Germline V lookup: CDR1 SEHNR, CDR2 FQNEAQ (reference sequence). The CDR3 is 17 amino acids. The chain is built from TRBV7-9 and TRBJ2-1; 12 bases agree with TRBD2. The sample taken for sequencing was peripheral blood. This TCR was recovered from a man aged 35-49 years with acute or convalescent COVID-19. As DNA, the CDR3 is TGTGCCAGCAGCTTAGGGACTAGCGGGGCCGACTACAATGAGCAGTTCTTC. It yields the protein CASSLGTSGADYNEQFF.